This T cell receptor (beta chain) was sequenced for a study of CD8+ T cells in alopecia areata. Broader study findings: Normal scalp had lower clonality than lesional scalp, with alopecia totalis/universalis lesions showing this most strongly. Sequencing of scalp samples also includes resident alphabeta T cells from normal skin.

RNA extraction was followed by reverse transcription into cDNA, which acted as the sequencing template. Profiling relied on immunoSEQ multiplex PCR, and the TCRdb table lists in-frame clones only, not all of them. The sample includes 140,000 to 150,000 clones, 40% to 50% of them seen just once. V gave up 6 bases and J gave up 4 bases; unmatched junction bases: 5. The germline CDR1 and CDR2 sequences are SGHTA and FQGNSA. The CDR3 has 14 residues. A note on this clone: Its antigen is unidentified.

The sample taken for sequencing was CD4+ T cells sorted from blood. The TCR was taken from a human donor with alopecia areata. The V gene is TRBV7-2, the J gene TRBJ2-5; 10 nucleotides align to TRBD2. The CDR3 here is CASRPSGSRETQYF. In DNA, the CDR3 is TGTGCCAGCAGGCCTAGCGGGAGCAGAGAGACCCAGTACTTC.